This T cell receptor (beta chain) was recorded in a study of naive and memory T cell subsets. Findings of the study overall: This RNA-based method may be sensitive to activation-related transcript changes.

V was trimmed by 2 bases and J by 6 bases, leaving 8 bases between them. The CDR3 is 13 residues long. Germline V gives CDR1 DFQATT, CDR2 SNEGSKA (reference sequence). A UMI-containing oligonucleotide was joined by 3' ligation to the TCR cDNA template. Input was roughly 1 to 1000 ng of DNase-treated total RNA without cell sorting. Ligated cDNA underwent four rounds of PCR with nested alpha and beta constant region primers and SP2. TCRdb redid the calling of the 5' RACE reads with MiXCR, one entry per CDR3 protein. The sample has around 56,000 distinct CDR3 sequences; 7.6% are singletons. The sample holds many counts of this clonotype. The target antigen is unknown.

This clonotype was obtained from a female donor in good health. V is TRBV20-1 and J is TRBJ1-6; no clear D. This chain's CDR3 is CSARPNSNSPLHF. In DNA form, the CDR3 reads TGCAGTGCTAGACCAAACAGTAATTCACCCCTCCACTTT.